This T cell receptor beta chain was profiled in a study of T cell responses to AZD1222 COVID-19 vaccine. Overall study findings and caveats: Reports indicate that nearly half of spike-specific TCRs are directed at unmutated variant regions. Only after the peak T cell response were repertoires sampled.

The germline V gene has CDR1 SGHTA and CDR2 FQGNSA. The trim removed 4 bases at V and 0 bases at J, leaving 4 bases unmatched. This CDR3 has 15 residues. Profiled with immunoSEQ multiplex PCR; TCRdb holds only in-frame clones, not every one. The sample contains some 120,000 clones, approximately 86% of which appear only once. On this clone itself: Its antigen is still unknown.

The chain links TRBV7-2 to TRBJ2-7; 9 positions agree with TRBD2. Sequences were derived from peripheral blood, sampled on day 0 of AZD1222 vaccination. The origin of this receptor is an adult in good health. The CDR3 spells CASSWGAGGSYEQYF. The CDR3 DNA follows: TGTGCCAGCAGCTGGGGAGCGGGGGGCTCCTACGAGCAGTACTTC.